This T cell receptor (beta chain) was observed in a study of T-cell memory formation after mild COVID-19. Study-wide points: Clones contracting over day 15 to 85 were CD4/CD8 balanced, with later expanders leaning CD4+. The pre-infection memory compartment contained some responding clones, suggesting cross-reactive memory joined.

With 5 bases clipped from V and 9 bases from J, the junction kept 10 bases outside the gene matches. Germline-derived CDR1 and CDR2 are SGHRS and YFSETQ. This CDR3 comprises 15 residues. TCRdb reprocessed the 5' RACE reads with MiXCR, giving one entry per CDR3 protein. The table lists around 200,000 distinct CDR3 sequences, around 30% of them singletons. This clonotype has just a few counts. Its antigen is not identified. The chain links TRBV5-1 to TRBJ2-1, with 11 bases matching TRBD2. Sequenced: PBMCs or a T cell subset sorted from them (not recorded which). This sequence originates from an adult woman who had mild COVID-19 (a few samples of this study predate the infection). Cell type and time point are not known. CDR3 in amino acids: CASSRTSGGGSEQFF. CDR3 nucleotide sequence: TGCGCCAGCAGTCGTACTAGCGGGGGAGGGAGTGAGCAGTTCTTC. Looking up the rest from reference TRBV5-1 and TRBJ2-1 gives the full variable domain: KAGVTQTPRYLIKTRGQQVTLSCSPISGHRSVSWYQQTPGQGLQFLFEYFSETQRNKGNFPGRFSGRQFSNSRSEMNVSTLELGDSALYLCASSRTSGGGSEQFFGPGTRLTVL.